This TCR beta chain was recovered during a study of memory CD4+ T cells and cytomegalovirus serostatus. Whole-study results and caveats: CD4+ memory repertoires contained 67 of 164 reported CMV TCRbeta sequences. Suggested: most of the CMV-linked TCR signature lies in CD4+ memory cells.

The CDR3 is 15 residues long. V lost 3 bases and J 5 bases, leaving 11 bases between the germline ends. In germline, CDR1 is MNHEY, CDR2 SVGAGI. The sort gate was single viable CD3+CD4+CD8-CD45RO+ cells for memory CD4+ T cells. In the original processing: Out-of-frame sequences were removed, leaving some 2 million distinct TCRbeta sequences. The data were produced by immunoSEQ multiplex PCR, yet TCRdb's version contains in-frame clones alone and is incomplete. That table is the source of V, J and clone size, and D and trimming were worked out from the DNA. The profile shows some 48,000 clones, about 78% of them singletons. With respect to this clone: Its antigen remains unknown.

This sequence originates from an adult in good health and CMV-seronegative. The sample was memory CD4+ T cells from blood. This rearrangement joins TRBV6-5 to TRBJ1-6; TRBD1 might be the D (5 bases). The CDR3 DNA is TGTGCCAGCAGTTATTCCGCAGGGAATAATTCACCCCTCCACTTT. Translating it yields CASSYSAGNNSPLHF.